Sequencing of this TCR beta chain was carried out in a study of Graves' ophthalmopathy and Graves' hyperthyroidism. For the study at large: The stable label applied to hyperthyroidism with no ophthalmopathy within 18 months of follow-up.

The study, taken as a whole, reports: Blood also held most thyroid clonotypes expanded above 0.001 frequency.

Hyperthyroidism was new, under 2 months, in patients aged 18 to 65. Diagnosis used clinical symptoms, serum thyroxine, TRAb, thyroid ultrasound and orbital computed tomography. RNA transcripts yielded amplified TCR beta CDR3 regions. RT-PCR in the first round used HTBI primers; a second-round multiplex PCR followed. One entry per CDR3 protein, called by TCRdb with MiXCR from the multiplex PCR reads. The sample yields about 590,000 distinct CDR3 sequences, under 45% seen once. This clonotype was recorded a few times. The antigen is unknown. The germline CDR1 and CDR2 sequences are LNHDA and SQIVND (reference sequence). V dropped 4 bases and J dropped 5 bases, with 11 bases sitting between them. The CDR3 covers 13 residues.

Sequenced input: peripheral blood or thyroid tissue (not recorded which). This TCR was sampled from an adult man with Graves' hyperthyroidism. The V gene is TRBV19, the J gene TRBJ1-1, with D hard to call. The CDR3 nucleotides are TGTGCCAGTAGTAATAGCGGCCGGACTGAAGCTTTCTTT. This codes for CASSNSGRTEAFF.